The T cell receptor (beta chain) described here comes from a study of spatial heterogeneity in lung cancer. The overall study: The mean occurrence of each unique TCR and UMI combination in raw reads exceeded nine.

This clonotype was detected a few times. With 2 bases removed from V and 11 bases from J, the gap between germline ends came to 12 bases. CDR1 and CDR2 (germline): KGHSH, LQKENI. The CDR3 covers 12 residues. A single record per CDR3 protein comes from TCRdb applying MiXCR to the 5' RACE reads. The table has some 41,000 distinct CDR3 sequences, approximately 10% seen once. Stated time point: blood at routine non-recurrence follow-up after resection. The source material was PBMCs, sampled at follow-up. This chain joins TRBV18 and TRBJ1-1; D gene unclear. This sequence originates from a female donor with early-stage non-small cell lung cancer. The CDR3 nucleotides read TGTGCCAGCTCACCAGGCAGGATGGACGCTTTCTTT. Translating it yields CASSPGRMDAFF.